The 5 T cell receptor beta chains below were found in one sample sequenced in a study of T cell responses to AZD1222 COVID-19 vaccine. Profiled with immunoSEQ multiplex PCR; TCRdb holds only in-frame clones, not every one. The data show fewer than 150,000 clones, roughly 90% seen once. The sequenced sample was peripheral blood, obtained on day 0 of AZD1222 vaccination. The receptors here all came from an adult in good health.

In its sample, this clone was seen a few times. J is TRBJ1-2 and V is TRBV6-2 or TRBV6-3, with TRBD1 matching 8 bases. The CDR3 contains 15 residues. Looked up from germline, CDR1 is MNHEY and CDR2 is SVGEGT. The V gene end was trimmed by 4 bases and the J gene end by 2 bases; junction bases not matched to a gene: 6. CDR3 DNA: TGTGCCAGCAGTTTCCGGGACAGGCCGAACTATGGCTACACCTTC. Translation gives CASSFRDRPNYGYTF.

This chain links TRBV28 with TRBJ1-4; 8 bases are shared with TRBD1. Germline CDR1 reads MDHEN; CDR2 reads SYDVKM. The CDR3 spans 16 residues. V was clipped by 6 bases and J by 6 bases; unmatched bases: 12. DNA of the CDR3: TGTGCCAGCAGCCACCCTCCAGGGGGCGAGTATGAAAAACTGTTTTTT. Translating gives CASSHPPGGEYEKLFF.

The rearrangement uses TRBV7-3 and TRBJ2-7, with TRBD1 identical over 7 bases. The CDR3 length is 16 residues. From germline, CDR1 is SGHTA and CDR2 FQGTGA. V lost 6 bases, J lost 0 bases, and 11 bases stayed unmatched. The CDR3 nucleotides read TGTGCCAGCAGGGGAATCGTTCAGGGGGTCTCCTACGAGCAGTACTTC. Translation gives CASRGIVQGVSYEQYF.

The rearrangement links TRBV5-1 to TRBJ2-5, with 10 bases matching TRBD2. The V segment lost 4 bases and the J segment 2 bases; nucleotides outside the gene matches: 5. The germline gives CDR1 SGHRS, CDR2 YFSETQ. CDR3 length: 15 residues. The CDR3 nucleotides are TGCGCCAGCAGCGGGGGACTAGCGCCTCAAGAGACCCAGTACTTC. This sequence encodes CASSGGLAPQETQYF.

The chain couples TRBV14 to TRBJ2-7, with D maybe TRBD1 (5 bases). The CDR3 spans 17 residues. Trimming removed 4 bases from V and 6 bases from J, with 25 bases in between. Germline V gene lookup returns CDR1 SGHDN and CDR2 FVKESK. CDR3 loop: CASSRNLRGPLVAEQYF. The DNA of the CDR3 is TGTGCCAGCAGCCGAAACCTAAGGGGCCCCCTCGTGGCCGAGCAGTACTTC.